The rows below give T cell receptor beta chains drawn from one sample of a study of CD8+CD57+ T cells in acquired aplastic anemia. TCRdb used MiXCR to reprocess the reads, holding one entry per CDR3 protein. The table shows about 160,000 distinct CDR3 sequences, with about 50% occurring only once. Source material: sorted CD4+, CD8+, or CD8+CD57+ T cells (not recorded which) from PBMCs. These receptors originate from a human donor with aplastic anemia. The CDR3 runs from the conserved cysteine through the conserved F or W. A D gene is named only where the DNA matches it firmly. Size is stated for part of the rows, as once, few or many counts, or as a class when the clone is expanded.

CDR3 protein: CASSPMADTQYF; CDR3 DNA: TGTGCCAGCAGCCCGATGGCAGATACGCAGTATTTT; V gene: TRBV6-2/TRBV6-3; D gene: .; J gene: TRBJ2-3; clone size: many
CDR3 protein: CASSSGLAGGTYNEQFF; CDR3 DNA: TGTGCCAGCAGCTCGGGACTAGCGGGAGGTACCTACAATGAGCAGTTCTTC; V gene: TRBV11-2; D gene: TRBD2; J gene: TRBJ2-1; clone size: once
CDR3 protein: CASSLDDRGGSPLHF; CDR3 DNA: TGCGCCAGCAGCTTGGACGACAGGGGCGGTTCACCCCTCCACTTT; V gene: TRBV5-1; D gene: TRBD1; J gene: TRBJ1-6; clone size: .
CDR3 protein: CASSLEEGPKEGYTF; CDR3 DNA: TGTGCCAGCAGCTTAGAAGAGGGACCTAAGGAGGGCTACACCTTC; V gene: TRBV11-2; D gene: .; J gene: TRBJ1-2; clone size: many
CDR3 protein: CASSEVGQHPYEQYF; CDR3 DNA: TGTGCCAGCAGTGAAGTTGGGCAGCACCCCTACGAGCAGTACTTC; V gene: TRBV2; D gene: .; J gene: TRBJ2-7; clone size: many
CDR3 protein: CASGTGTGHNEQYF; CDR3 DNA: TGTGCCAGCGGTACCGGGACAGGGCACAACGAGCAGTACTTC; V gene: TRBV7-3; D gene: TRBD1; J gene: TRBJ2-7; clone size: .
CDR3 protein: CSVAGQGGYGYTF; CDR3 DNA: TGCAGCGTTGCCGGACAGGGAGGCTATGGCTACACCTTC; V gene: TRBV29-1; D gene: TRBD1; J gene: TRBJ1-2; clone size: .
CDR3 protein: CAISESQGLAGAEQFF; CDR3 DNA: TGTGCCATCAGTGAGTCTCAGGGACTAGCGGGAGCTGAGCAGTTCTTC; V gene: TRBV10-3; D gene: TRBD2; J gene: TRBJ2-1; clone size: .
CDR3 protein: CAWSLTSGTYEQYF; CDR3 DNA: TGTGCCTGGAGTTTAACTAGCGGGACTTACGAGCAGTACTTC; V gene: TRBV30; D gene: TRBD2; J gene: TRBJ2-7; clone size: .
CDR3 protein: CSARLETSGDTDTQYF; CDR3 DNA: TGCAGTGCTAGGCTCGAGACTAGCGGGGACACAGATACGCAGTATTTT; V gene: TRBV20-1; D gene: TRBD2; J gene: TRBJ2-3; clone size: .
CDR3 protein: CSAMDATDEQFF; CDR3 DNA: TGCAGTGCTATGGACGCGACAGATGAGCAGTTCTTC; V gene: TRBV20-1; D gene: .; J gene: TRBJ2-1; clone size: many
CDR3 protein: CASRPLDRVNSPLHF; CDR3 DNA: TGTGCCAGCAGGCCCCTAGACAGGGTAAATTCACCCCTCCACTTT; V gene: TRBV4-2; D gene: TRBD1; J gene: TRBJ1-6; clone size: many
CDR3 protein: CASSQVGLKQPQHF; CDR3 DNA: TGCGCCAGCAGCCAAGTCGGCCTGAAACAGCCCCAGCATTTT; V gene: TRBV4-1; D gene: .; J gene: TRBJ1-5; clone size: many
CDR3 protein: CASSHGGSYNSPLHF; CDR3 DNA: TGTGCTAGCAGTCATGGGGGCTCCTATAATTCACCCCTCCACTTT; V gene: TRBV7-7; D gene: .; J gene: TRBJ1-6; clone size: many
CDR3 protein: CATRGDNEKLFF; CDR3 DNA: TGTGCCACTAGGGGGGATAATGAAAAACTGTTTTTT; V gene: TRBV15; D gene: .; J gene: TRBJ1-4; clone size: few
CDR3 protein: CSARSPTGETQYF; CDR3 DNA: TGCAGTGCTAGAAGCCCTACGGGGGAGACCCAGTACTTC; V gene: TRBV20-1; D gene: .; J gene: TRBJ2-5; clone size: .
CDR3 protein: CATSDPGTGYRDQFF; CDR3 DNA: TGTGCCACCAGTGATCCCGGGACAGGGTACAGGGACCAGTTCTTC; V gene: TRBV24-1; D gene: TRBD1; J gene: TRBJ2-1; clone size: many
CDR3 protein: CSVEEAGTGSDEQFF; CDR3 DNA: TGCAGCGTTGAAGAGGCCGGGACAGGGTCGGATGAGCAGTTCTTC; V gene: TRBV29-1; D gene: TRBD1; J gene: TRBJ2-1; clone size: many
CDR3 protein: CASRQGEQYF; CDR3 DNA: TGTGCCAGCAGACAGGGGGAGCAGTACTTC; V gene: TRBV27; D gene: TRBD1; J gene: TRBJ2-7; clone size: many
CDR3 protein: CASSLLLGAKTSPLHF; CDR3 DNA: TGTGCCAGCAGCTTATTGTTAGGGGCGAAGACTTCACCCCTCCACTTT; V gene: TRBV7-8; D gene: .; J gene: TRBJ1-6; clone size: once
CDR3 protein: CASGSYNEQFF; CDR3 DNA: TGTGCCAGCGGGAGCTACAATGAGCAGTTCTTC; V gene: TRBV9; D gene: .; J gene: TRBJ2-1; clone size: many
CDR3 protein: CASTSRRGPYEQYF; CDR3 DNA: TGTGCCAGCACCTCGCGCAGGGGCCCCTACGAGCAGTACTTC; V gene: TRBV9; D gene: .; J gene: TRBJ2-7; clone size: many
CDR3 protein: CATSDLRVWGTDTQYF; CDR3 DNA: TGTGCCACCAGTGATCTACGGGTTTGGGGAACAGATACGCAGTATTTT; V gene: TRBV24-1; D gene: .; J gene: TRBJ2-3; clone size: few
CDR3 protein: CATSDSDTGELFF; CDR3 DNA: TGTGCCACCAGTGATTCCGACACCGGGGAGCTGTTTTTT; V gene: TRBV24-1; D gene: .; J gene: TRBJ2-2; clone size: .
CDR3 protein: CASNSGGPFGTQYF; CDR3 DNA: TGTGCCAGCAACTCTGGAGGGCCTTTCGGGACCCAGTACTTC; V gene: TRBV2; D gene: .; J gene: TRBJ2-5; clone size: .
CDR3 protein: CASSIAGQGNSYEQYF; CDR3 DNA: TGTGCCAGTAGTATAGCGGGACAGGGCAACTCCTACGAGCAGTACTTC; V gene: TRBV19; D gene: TRBD1; J gene: TRBJ2-7; clone size: many
CDR3 protein: CAISEEPGRVNTEAFF; CDR3 DNA: TGTGCCATCAGTGAGGAACCGGGACGGGTGAACACTGAAGCTTTCTTT; V gene: TRBV10-3; D gene: .; J gene: TRBJ1-1; clone size: .
CDR3 protein: CAISDSTAGEQYF; CDR3 DNA: TGTGCCATCAGTGATTCCACAGCCGGCGAGCAGTACTTC; V gene: TRBV10-3; D gene: .; J gene: TRBJ2-7; clone size: .
CDR3 protein: CAISSSYEQYF; CDR3 DNA: TGTGCCATCAGCTCTAGCTACGAGCAGTACTTC; V gene: TRBV10-3; D gene: .; J gene: TRBJ2-7; clone size: .
CDR3 protein: CASRSGSPYEQYF; CDR3 DNA: TGTGCCAGCCGTTCCGGTAGCCCCTACGAGCAGTACTTC; V gene: TRBV2; D gene: .; J gene: TRBJ2-7; clone size: many
CDR3 protein: CASSIGREYNSPLHF; CDR3 DNA: TGTGCCAGTAGTATCGGCCGGGAGTATAATTCACCCCTCCACTTT; V gene: TRBV19; D gene: .; J gene: TRBJ1-6; clone size: .
CDR3 protein: CASGPSGNSPLHF; CDR3 DNA: TGTGCCAGCGGCCCATCGGGTAATTCACCCCTCCACTTT; V gene: TRBV25-1; D gene: .; J gene: TRBJ1-6; clone size: .
CDR3 protein: CASSAGTLAGYNEQFF; CDR3 DNA: TGTGCCAGTAGTGCCGGGACACTAGCGGGGTACAATGAGCAGTTCTTC; V gene: TRBV19; D gene: TRBD2; J gene: TRBJ2-1; clone size: many
CDR3 protein: CSVDKATGEQFF; CDR3 DNA: TGCAGCGTTGATAAGGCTACTGGTGAGCAGTTCTTC; V gene: TRBV29-1; D gene: .; J gene: TRBJ2-1; clone size: few
CDR3 protein: CASSRDNPSTDTQYF; CDR3 DNA: TGCGCCAGCAGCAGGGATAACCCTAGCACAGATACGCAGTATTTT; V gene: TRBV5-1; D gene: .; J gene: TRBJ2-3; clone size: .
CDR3 protein: CASSLRGRNTEAFF; CDR3 DNA: TGTGCCAGCAGCCTTAGGGGGCGGAACACTGAAGCTTTCTTT; V gene: TRBV6-1; D gene: TRBD1; J gene: TRBJ1-1; clone size: .
CDR3 protein: CASSIERWETEAFF; CDR3 DNA: TGTGCCAGTAGTATAGAACGGTGGGAGACTGAAGCTTTCTTT; V gene: TRBV19; D gene: .; J gene: TRBJ1-1; clone size: many
CDR3 protein: CASSVGTAGNTIYF; CDR3 DNA: TGTGCCAGCAGTGTAGGTACAGCTGGAAACACCATATATTTT; V gene: TRBV25-1; D gene: .; J gene: TRBJ1-3; clone size: .
CDR3 protein: CASSEGLASYEQYF; CDR3 DNA: TGTGCCAGCAGTGAAGGACTAGCCTCCTACGAGCAGTACTTC; V gene: TRBV25-1; D gene: TRBD2; J gene: TRBJ2-7; clone size: .
CDR3 protein: CASSEVSYEQYF; CDR3 DNA: TGCGCCAGCAGTGAAGTCTCCTACGAGCAGTACTTC; V gene: TRBV10-1; D gene: .; J gene: TRBJ2-7; clone size: few
CDR3 protein: CASMGTGGHSPLHF; CDR3 DNA: TGTGCCAGTATGGGGACAGGGGGGCATTCACCCCTCCACTTT; V gene: TRBV19; D gene: TRBD1; J gene: TRBJ1-6; clone size: .